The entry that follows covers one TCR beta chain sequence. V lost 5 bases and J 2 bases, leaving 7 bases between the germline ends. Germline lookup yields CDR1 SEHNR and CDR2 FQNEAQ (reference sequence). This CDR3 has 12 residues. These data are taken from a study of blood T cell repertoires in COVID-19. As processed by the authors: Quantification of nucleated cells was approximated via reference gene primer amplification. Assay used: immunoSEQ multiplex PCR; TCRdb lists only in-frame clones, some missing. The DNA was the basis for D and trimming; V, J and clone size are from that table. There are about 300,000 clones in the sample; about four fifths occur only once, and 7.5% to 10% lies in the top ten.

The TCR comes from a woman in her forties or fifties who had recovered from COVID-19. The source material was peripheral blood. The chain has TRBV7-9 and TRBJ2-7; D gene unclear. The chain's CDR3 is CASSPETYEQYF. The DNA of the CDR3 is TGTGCCAGCAGCCCCGAGACCTACGAGCAGTACTTC.